This TCR beta chain stems from a study of regulatory T cells in long-lasting Graves disease. Construction of the TCR beta libraries employed iRepertoire HTBI primers in conjunction with Arm-PCR of CDR3 regions. Using its own MiXCR run on the multiplex PCR reads, TCRdb lists one record per CDR3 protein. The sample records a few hundred thousand distinct CDR3 sequences, 16% being singletons. In its sample, this clonotype was seen a few times. Its antigen is still unknown. Time point meaning: newly diagnosed GD, antithyroid drugs for less than 3 months. RNA isolated from PBMCs was used to make the TCR library. Study conclusions and caveats: Persistent disease preferred TRBV28, TRBJ1-2 and TRBJ2-5; new disease, TRBV20-1 and TRBJ2-1.

From germline, CDR1 is SNHLY and CDR2 FYNNEI. Unmatched junction bases numbered 6, after V lost 10 bases and J lost 5 bases. This CDR3 has 12 amino acids. The sample also formed part of further work on T cells in Graves' hyperthyroidism and ophthalmopathy. Per that study: Stable disease denoted Graves' hyperthyroidism without ophthalmopathy progression within 18 months.

The TCR comes from a man in his forties with Graves disease. The material was peripheral blood mononuclear cells (PBMCs), obtained at new diagnosis, from a patient treated with antithyroid drugs. This chain links TRBV2 with TRBJ2-5, with 8 bases matching TRBD1. This CDR3 reads CATDRDRETQYF. Here the CDR3 DNA reads TGTGCCACGGACAGGGACAGGGAGACCCAGTACTTC.